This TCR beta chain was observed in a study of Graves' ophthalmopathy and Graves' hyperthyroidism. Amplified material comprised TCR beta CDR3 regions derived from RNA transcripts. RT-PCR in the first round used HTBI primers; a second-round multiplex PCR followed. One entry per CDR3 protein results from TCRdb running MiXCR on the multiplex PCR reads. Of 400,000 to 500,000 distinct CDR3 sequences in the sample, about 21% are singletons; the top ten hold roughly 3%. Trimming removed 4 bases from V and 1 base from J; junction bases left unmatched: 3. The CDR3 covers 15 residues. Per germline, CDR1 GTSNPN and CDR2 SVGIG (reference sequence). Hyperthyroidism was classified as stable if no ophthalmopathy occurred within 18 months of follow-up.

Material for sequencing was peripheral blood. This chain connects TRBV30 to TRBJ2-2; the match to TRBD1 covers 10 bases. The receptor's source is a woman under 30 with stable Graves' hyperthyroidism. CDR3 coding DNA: TGTGCCTGGATCCGGGACAGGGGGAACACCGGGGAGCTGTTTTTT. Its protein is CAWIRDRGNTGELFF.